The rows below give T cell receptor beta chains drawn from one sample of a study of blood T cell repertoires in COVID-19. The assay was immunoSEQ multiplex PCR, and TCRdb's table has in-frame clones only and misses some. The table has under 80,000 clones, approximately 80% seen once; the top ten hold more than 10%. Sequenced sample: peripheral blood. The source is a human donor in a cohort sampled during active COVID-19. Each CDR3 is given with its conserved first and last residue. The D gene is left open where the match is weak. Rows may omit the clone size; those that give it use once, few, many or a size class.

V gene	D gene	clone size	J gene	CDR3 DNA	CDR3 protein
TRBV7-2	-	-	TRBJ1-6	TGTGCCAGCAGCTTAAGGCAGGGGAAGGGAAATTCACCCCTCCACTTT	CASSLRQGKGNSPLHF
TRBV28	-	-	TRBJ2-1	TGTGCCAGCAGCGAACAGGGATTGGTTTACAATGAGCAGTTCTTC	CASSEQGLVYNEQFF
TRBV7-3	TRBD1	-	TRBJ2-7	TGTGCCAGCAGCTTAGGACAGGTCCGCTCCTACGAGCAGTACTTC	CASSLGQVRSYEQYF
TRBV29-1	-	-	TRBJ2-2	TGCAGCGTTGAAGGGGGGGACAGAAACACCGGGGAGCTGTTTTTT	CSVEGGDRNTGELFF
TRBV5-1	-	-	TRBJ2-5	TGCGCCAGCAGCTTGCAGGGAGAGACCCAGTACTTC	CASSLQGETQYF
TRBV9	TRBD2	-	TRBJ2-5	TGTGCCAGCAGCGCGCCCCCTGGGGGGGGTTGGGAGACCCAGTACTTC	CASSAPPGGGWETQYF
TRBV19	TRBD1	-	TRBJ2-1	TGTGCCAGTAGTATTTCCGGGACAGGGAACAATGAGCAGTTCTTC	CASSISGTGNNEQFF
TRBV25-1	TRBD1	-	TRBJ1-2	TGTGCCAGCAGCGGGACAGGGTATGGCTACACCTTC	CASSGTGYGYTF
TRBV12-3/TRBV12-4	-	-	TRBJ1-1	TGTGCCAGCAGTCCAACCCCGACAGGTGAAGCTTTCTTT	CASSPTPTGEAFF
TRBV6-5	-	-	TRBJ2-5	TGTGCCAGCAGCCGCGGGCCTAGAGAGACCCAGTACTTC	CASSRGPRETQYF
TRBV18	-	few	TRBJ1-2	TGTGCCAGCTCACCACGCGGGGTTGCCTATGGCTACACCTTC	CASSPRGVAYGYTF
TRBV11-3	-	-	TRBJ2-5	TGTGCCAGCAGCACTGGGGCGGAGCTACAAGAGACCCAGTACTTC	CASSTGAELQETQYF
TRBV28	-	-	TRBJ1-4	TGTGCCAGCAGTTTCGAGGGCATTAGGGAGGGTGAAAAACTGTTTTTT	CASSFEGIREGEKLFF
TRBV9	TRBD1	-	TRBJ1-1	TGTGCCAGCAGCGCTGGGACAGGGGGACGGAACACTGAAGCTTTCTTT	CASSAGTGGRNTEAFF
TRBV18	-	-	TRBJ2-5	TGTGCCAGCTCGCTCCCGGGACTCACCAAGGGCCAGTACTTC	CASSLPGLTKGQYF
TRBV6-5	-	-	TRBJ1-1	TGTGCCAGCAGTTGGGAGATCAGGGGTCCGAACACTGAAGCTTTCTTT	CASSWEIRGPNTEAFF
TRBV14	-	-	TRBJ1-6	TGTGCCAGCCCCCCCCTTGATAGCTCCTATAATTCACCCCTCCACTTT	CASPPLDSSYNSPLHF
TRBV10-1	-	-	TRBJ1-1	TGCGCCGCCGGGGGGCGGGGGACCGCCATGAACACTGAAGCTTTCTTT	CAAGGRGTAMNTEAFF
TRBV12-3/TRBV12-4	-	-	TRBJ2-2	TGTGCCAGCAGTCCGGGGTCCGGGGAGCTGTTTTTT	CASSPGSGELFF
TRBV15	TRBD1	-	TRBJ1-4	TGTGCCACCAGCACCGGGACAGGGGTAAAACTGTTTTTT	CATSTGTGVKLFF
TRBV6-2/TRBV6-3	-	-	TRBJ1-1	TGTGCCAGCAGTTACAGGGGTGAAGCTTTCTTT	CASSYRGEAFF
TRBV5-6	TRBD1	-	TRBJ2-3	TGTGCCAGCAGCTCAAGAAGGACAGGGCTCACAGATACGCAGTATTTT	CASSSRRTGLTDTQYF
TRBV7-9	-	-	TRBJ1-2	TGTGCCAGCAGCTTACAGGTCGACTATGGCTACACCTTC	CASSLQVDYGYTF
TRBV2	TRBD2	-	TRBJ2-3	TGTGCCAGCATGAGGGGCGGGGGGATCTCCACGAATACGCAGTATTTT	CASMRGGGISTNTQYF
TRBV29-1	-	-	TRBJ2-7	TGCAGCGTTGACGGAGCCTACGAGCAGTACTTC	CSVDGAYEQYF
TRBV7-9	-	-	TRBJ1-2	TGTGCCAGCAGCCAGTGGGACTCCTACTATGGCTACACCTTC	CASSQWDSYYGYTF
TRBV7-9	-	-	TRBJ2-2	TGTGCCAGCAGTTACACATCAGGGGGGGAGCTGTTTTTT	CASSYTSGGELFF
TRBV9	TRBD2	-	TRBJ2-3	TGTGCCAGCAGCGTAGCCGGCACAAGCGGGGGTTCAGGGACGCAGTATTTT	CASSVAGTSGGSGTQYF
TRBV5-1	-	-	TRBJ1-1	TGCGCCAGCAGCCACCTCGGACAGCACACTGAAGCTTTCTTT	CASSHLGQHTEAFF
TRBV5-5	-	-	TRBJ2-3	TGTGCCAGCAGCAGGGGTGGGTCAGATACGCAGTATTTT	CASSRGGSDTQYF
TRBV4-3	TRBD2	-	TRBJ2-7	TGCGCCAGCAGCTTATCGGTAGCGGGAGCCTACGAGCAGTACTTC	CASSLSVAGAYEQYF
TRBV9	TRBD1	-	TRBJ1-1	TGTGCCAGCAGCCCCCAGACAGGGGGCACTGAAGCTTTCTTT	CASSPQTGGTEAFF
TRBV24-1	TRBD1	-	TRBJ2-5	TGTGCCACCACACAGGTAGGGACAGGGGGCGGAGAGACCCAGTACTTC	CATTQVGTGGGETQYF
TRBV7-9	-	few	TRBJ2-1	TGTGCCAGCAGCTTAGCGAGGCGGTGGCAGAACAATGAGCAGTTCTTC	CASSLARRWQNNEQFF
TRBV24-1	-	-	TRBJ2-2	TGTGCCACCGACAGGAAGCTACGGGGCGGGGAGCTGTTTTTT	CATDRKLRGGELFF
TRBV28	-	-	TRBJ2-4	TGTGCCACCTCTAACGCGGGCGAACTAGCCAAAAACATTCAGTACTTC	CATSNAGELAKNIQYF
TRBV6-1	TRBD1	-	TRBJ1-3	TGTGCCAGCAGTGCGACAGGGGGCAACTCTGGAAACACCATATATTTT	CASSATGGNSGNTIYF
TRBV9	TRBD2	few	TRBJ2-3	TGTGCCAGTTCAGCCGGGGGGGGCCCTGATACGCAGTATTTT	CASSAGGGPDTQYF
TRBV7-2	TRBD1	-	TRBJ1-1	TGTGCCAGCAGCTTGAGGACAGGGGGCATAGGAGACACTGAAGCTTTCTTT	CASSLRTGGIGDTEAFF
TRBV6-4	TRBD2	-	TRBJ2-3	TGTGCCAGCAGTCTCCAGCGGGGTAGCACAGATACGCAGTATTTT	CASSLQRGSTDTQYF
TRBV7-2	-	-	TRBJ2-3	TGTGCCAGCAGCTTAATGGGGCCAGATACGCAGTATTTT	CASSLMGPDTQYF
TRBV20-1	TRBD1	-	TRBJ2-7	TGCAGTGCTAGTGGGGACAGTAACTACGAGCAGTACTTC	CSASGDSNYEQYF
TRBV21-1	-	-	TRBJ2-5	TGTGCCACGAAGACAGCACAAGAGACCCAGTACTTC	CATKTAQETQYF